This T cell receptor (beta chain) appears in the sequencing data of a study of technical replicates of blood from a few donors. Data came from immunoSEQ multiplex PCR; TCRdb stores just in-frame clones and leaves some out. The table has approximately 94,000 clones, almost 97% seen once. Trimming took off 0 bases at V and 4 bases at J, with 13 bases between the two ends. The CDR3 has 16 residues. Germline V gives CDR1 SGHRS, CDR2 YFSETQ. The rearrangement links TRBV5-1 to TRBJ2-2; D perhaps matches TRBD1 (5 bases). The source is a human donor in good health. The sequenced sample consisted of T cells isolated from PBMCs. This chain's CDR3 is CASSLGQLIPTGELFF. Here the CDR3 DNA reads TGCGCCAGCAGCTTGGGACAGCTAATTCCCACCGGGGAGCTGTTTTTT.